This paragraph covers one T cell receptor (beta chain) sequence. As yet, its antigen is unknown. This specimen comes from a study of shared clonotypes between healthy human individuals. Study information: Donor composition was a couple of women and three men, aged 18 to 49.

V shed 5 bases, J shed 0 bases, and the junction held 4 bases outside the gene matches. The CDR3 covers 14 residues. Per germline, CDR1 LNHDA and CDR2 SQIVND (reference sequence). It was on ten immunoSEQ deep assay plates that unsorted PBMC DNA was sequenced. Here immunoSEQ multiplex PCR was the method, and the copy in TCRdb shows in-frame clones only, minus some. The sample lists roughly 480,000 clones, roughly 78% occurring once. Points from the study as a whole: Investigators expected sequencing depth to affect clonotype sharing among donors.

This clonotype was obtained from a woman aged 40 to 55 in good health. Some clones in this sample may be carry-over from other donors' samples. The sample comprised PBMCs. The chain combines TRBV19 with TRBJ2-7; 7 nucleotides line up with TRBD1. CDR3 sequence (DNA): TGTGCCAGTAGTCCCAGACAGGGCTCCTACGAGCAGTACTTC. Translated: CASSPRQGSYEQYF.